This T cell receptor beta chain was identified during a study of blood T cell repertoires in COVID-19. Study details: The study drew acute and convalescent COVID-19 samples from the United States, Italy and Spain.

V was pared by 8 bases and J by 0 bases, with 17 bases between. This CDR3 comprises 15 residues. The germline gives CDR1 LNHDA, CDR2 SQIVND (reference sequence). TCRdb's copy holds only in-frame clones and misses some; the assay was immunoSEQ multiplex PCR. This table has around 70,000 clones, 80% appearing once. The source is a man between 65 and 85 years old who had recovered from COVID-19. Material for sequencing was peripheral blood. The chain has TRBV19 and TRBJ2-7; tentative D call: TRBD1 (7 bases). The CDR3 loop is CASAGGTRSSYEQYF. The DNA for the CDR3 is TGTGCCAGTGCAGGGGGGACAAGGAGCTCCTACGAGCAGTACTTC.